This T cell receptor beta chain was captured by sequencing in a study of shared clonotypes between healthy human individuals. The CDR3 is 12 amino acids. Germline CDR1 reads SGHRS; CDR2 reads YFSETQ. Measured with immunoSEQ multiplex PCR; TCRdb has only the in-frame clones, and not every one. The sample holds approximately 2,200,000 clones, 85% to 95% seen once. The naive CD8 population came from CD45RO-negative cells selected for CCR7, without terminally differentiated effector memory CD45RA+ cells. The clonotype was recovered from a man younger than 35 in good health. Some clones in this sample may be carry-over from other donors' samples. This rearrangement joins TRBV5-1 to TRBJ2-5, with D perhaps matching TRBD1 (5 bases). Near its end, the DNA agrees better with TRBJ2-7, so the J call may be wrong. Specimen: naive CD8+ T cells from PBMCs. The CDR3 DNA is TGCGCCAGCAGCTTGTTAGGGGTCGAGCAGTACTTC. It specifies CASSLLGVEQYF.